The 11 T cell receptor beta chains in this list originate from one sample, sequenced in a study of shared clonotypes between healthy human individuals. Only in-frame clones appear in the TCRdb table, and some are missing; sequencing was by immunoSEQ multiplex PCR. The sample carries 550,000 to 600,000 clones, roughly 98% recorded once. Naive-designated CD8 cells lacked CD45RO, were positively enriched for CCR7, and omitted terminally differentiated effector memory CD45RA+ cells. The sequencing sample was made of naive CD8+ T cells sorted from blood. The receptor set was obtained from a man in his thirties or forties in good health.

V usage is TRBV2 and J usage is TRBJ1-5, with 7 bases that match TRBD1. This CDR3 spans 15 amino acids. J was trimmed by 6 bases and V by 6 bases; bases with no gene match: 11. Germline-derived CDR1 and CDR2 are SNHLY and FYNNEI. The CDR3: CASRTQSGGGQPQHF. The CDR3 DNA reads TGTGCCAGCAGGACACAGTCAGGGGGAGGTCAGCCCCAGCATTTT.

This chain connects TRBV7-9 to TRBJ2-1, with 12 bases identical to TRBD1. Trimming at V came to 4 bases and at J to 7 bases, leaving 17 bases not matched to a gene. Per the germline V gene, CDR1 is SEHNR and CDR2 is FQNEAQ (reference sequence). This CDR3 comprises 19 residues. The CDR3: CASSSRVLPGQGAFNEQFF. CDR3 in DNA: TGTGCCAGCAGCTCTAGGGTGCTACCGGGACAGGGGGCCTTTAATGAGCAGTTCTTC. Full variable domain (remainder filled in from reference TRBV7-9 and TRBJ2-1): DTGVSQNPRHKITKRGQNVTFRCDPISEHNRLYWYRQTLGQGPEFLTYFQNEAQLEKSRLLSDRFSAERPKGSFSTLEIQRTEQGDSAMYLCASSSRVLPGQGAFNEQFFGPGTRLTVL.

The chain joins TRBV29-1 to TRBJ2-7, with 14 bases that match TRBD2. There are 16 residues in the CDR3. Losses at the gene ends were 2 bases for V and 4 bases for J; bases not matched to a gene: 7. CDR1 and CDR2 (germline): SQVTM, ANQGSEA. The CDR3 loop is CSVEYGGLAGVYEQYF. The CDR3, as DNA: TGCAGCGTTGAATACGGGGGACTAGCGGGAGTGTACGAGCAGTACTTC.

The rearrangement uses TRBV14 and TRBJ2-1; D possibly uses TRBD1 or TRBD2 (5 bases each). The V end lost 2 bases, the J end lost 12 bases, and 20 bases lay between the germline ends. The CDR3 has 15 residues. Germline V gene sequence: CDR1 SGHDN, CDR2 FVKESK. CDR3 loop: CASSQPGLWGILQFF. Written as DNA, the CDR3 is TGTGCCAGCAGCCAACCGGGTCTTTGGGGGATTCTGCAGTTCTTC.

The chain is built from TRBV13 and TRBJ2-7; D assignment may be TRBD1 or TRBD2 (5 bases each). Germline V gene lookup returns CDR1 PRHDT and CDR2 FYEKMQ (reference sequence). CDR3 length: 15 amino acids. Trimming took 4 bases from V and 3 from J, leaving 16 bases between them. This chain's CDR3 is CASSSVQAGSYEQYF. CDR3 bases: TGTGCCAGCAGCTCTGTGCAGGCAGGGAGCTACGAGCAGTACTTC.

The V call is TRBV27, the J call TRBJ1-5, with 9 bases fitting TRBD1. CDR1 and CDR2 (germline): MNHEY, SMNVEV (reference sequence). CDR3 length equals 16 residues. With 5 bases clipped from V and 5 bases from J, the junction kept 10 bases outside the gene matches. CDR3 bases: TGTGCCAGCAGTATAAAACAGGGGGCTGCTGATCAGCCCCAGCATTTT. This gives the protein CASSIKQGAADQPQHF.

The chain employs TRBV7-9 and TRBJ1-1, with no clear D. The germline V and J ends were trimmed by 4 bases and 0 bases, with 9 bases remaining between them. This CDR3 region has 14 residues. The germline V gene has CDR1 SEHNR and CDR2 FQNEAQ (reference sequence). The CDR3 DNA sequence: TGTGCCAGCAGCTCCCTAGGATTGAACACTGAAGCTTTCTTT. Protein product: CASSSLGLNTEAFF.

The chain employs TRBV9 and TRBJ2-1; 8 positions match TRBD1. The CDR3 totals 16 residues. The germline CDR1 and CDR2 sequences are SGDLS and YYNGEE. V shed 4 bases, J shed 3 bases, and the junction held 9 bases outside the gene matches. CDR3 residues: CASSSDDRGYYNEQFF. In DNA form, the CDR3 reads TGTGCCAGCAGCTCAGACGACAGGGGCTACTACAATGAGCAGTTCTTC.

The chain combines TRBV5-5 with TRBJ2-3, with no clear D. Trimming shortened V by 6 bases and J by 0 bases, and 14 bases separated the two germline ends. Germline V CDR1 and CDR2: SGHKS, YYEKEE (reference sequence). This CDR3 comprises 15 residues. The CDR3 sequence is CASTERHTSTDTQYF. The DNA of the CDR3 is TGTGCCAGCACCGAACGCCACACTAGCACAGATACGCAGTATTTT.

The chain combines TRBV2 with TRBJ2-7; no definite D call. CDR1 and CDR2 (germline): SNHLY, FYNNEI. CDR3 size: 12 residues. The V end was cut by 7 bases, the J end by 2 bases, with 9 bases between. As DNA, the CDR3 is TGTGCCAGCACTCGGGCTACCTACGAGCAGTACTTC. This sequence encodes CASTRATYEQYF.

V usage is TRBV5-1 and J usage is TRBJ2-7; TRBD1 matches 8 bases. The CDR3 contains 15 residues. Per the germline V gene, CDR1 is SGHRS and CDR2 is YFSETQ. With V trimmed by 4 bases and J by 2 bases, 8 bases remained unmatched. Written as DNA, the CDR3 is TGCGCCAGCAGCCCTCTGGACAGGGCGACCTACGAGCAGTACTTC. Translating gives CASSPLDRATYEQYF.